This is a list of T cell receptor beta chains from one sample in a study of blood T cell repertoires in COVID-19. The method was immunoSEQ multiplex PCR; TCRdb's version includes in-frame clones alone and lacks a portion of them. The sample gives about 140,000 clones, almost 90% of which show up once; over 9.5% is in the top ten. The material sequenced was peripheral blood. The source of these receptors is a man over 45 with active or convalescent COVID-19. Both conserved end residues are part of each CDR3. The D gene is left open where the match is weak. Size is stated for part of the rows, as once, few or many counts, or as a class when the clone is expanded.

cdr3_aa cdr3_nt d_call v_call clone_size j_call
CASSPPGVAGRADTQYF TGTGCCAGCAGCCCCCCTGGGGTAGCGGGACGGGCAGATACGCAGTATTTT TRBD2 TRBV11-3 - TRBJ2-3
CATSAGGGSQRTQYF TGTGCCACCAGTGCCGGTGGGGGGAGTCAGCGTACGCAGTATTTT - TRBV24-1 - TRBJ2-3
CASSLAFYSYEQYF TGCGCCAGCAGCTTGGCTTTCTACTCCTACGAGCAGTACTTC - TRBV5-1 - TRBJ2-7
CASSYSPSVSYNEQFF TGTGCCAGCAGTTACTCTCCTAGCGTCTCCTACAATGAGCAGTTCTTC - TRBV6-5 - TRBJ2-1
CASTLNNQPQHF TGTGCCAGCACCTTAAATAATCAGCCCCAGCATTTT - TRBV12-3/TRBV12-4 - TRBJ1-5
CASSVGGRASYEQYF TGTGCCAGCAGCGTGGGTGGGAGGGCCTCCTACGAGCAGTACTTC TRBD2 TRBV9 - TRBJ2-7
CASSPRMYEQYF TGTGCCAGCTCACCACGTATGTACGAGCAGTACTTC - TRBV18 - TRBJ2-7
CASSSGGTATPTNEKLFF TGTGCCAGCAGCTCGGGGGGGACGGCTACCCCAACTAATGAAAAACTGTTTTTT - TRBV5-8 - TRBJ1-4
CASSIEWQGLGYTF TGTGCCAGTAGTATAGAATGGCAGGGGCTTGGCTACACCTTC - TRBV19 - TRBJ1-2
CASSLAQNSPLHF TGTGCCAGCAGTTTAGCTCAGAATTCACCCCTCCACTTT - TRBV12-3/TRBV12-4 - TRBJ1-6
CASTPSGNTGELFF TGTGCCAGCACCCCCAGTGGGAACACCGGGGAGCTGTTTTTT - TRBV6-2/TRBV6-3 - TRBJ2-2
CASSAAGGRGEAFF TGTGCCAGCAGCGCCGCCGGGGGTCGCGGTGAAGCTTTCTTT - TRBV9 - TRBJ1-1
CASSPQGWQETQYF TGTGCCAGCTCACCCCAGGGGTGGCAAGAGACCCAGTACTTC - TRBV18 - TRBJ2-5
CASSRTDTQYF TGTGCTAGTTCCAGAACAGATACGCAGTATTTT - TRBV12-5 - TRBJ2-3
CASSPNTGTGGRAFF TGTGCCAGCAGTCCCAATACCGGGACAGGGGGACGAGCTTTCTTT TRBD1 TRBV28 - TRBJ1-1
CASSFGTGKEAFF TGTGCCAGCAGTTTTGGTACAGGCAAAGAAGCTTTCTTT - TRBV12-3/TRBV12-4 - TRBJ1-1
CASSRTGGEETQYF TGTGCCAGCAGCCGGACAGGGGGCGAGGAGACCCAGTACTTC TRBD1 TRBV7-9 - TRBJ2-5
CASRRTGGGYTF TGTGCCAGCAGGCGGACAGGGGGCGGCTACACCTTC TRBD1 TRBV28 - TRBJ1-2
CAISGRGQGPSQETQYF TGTGCCATCAGTGGGCGGGGACAGGGGCCCTCACAAGAGACCCAGTACTTC TRBD1 TRBV10-3 - TRBJ2-5
CASSILGGRRNEQFF TGTGCCAGTAGTATTCTTGGCGGGAGGAGAAATGAGCAGTTCTTC TRBD2 TRBV19 - TRBJ2-1
CSVAGGANYEQYF TGCAGCGTGGCCGGGGGGGCCAATTACGAGCAGTACTTC TRBD2 TRBV29-1 - TRBJ2-7
CATSDPVAQGIRSYNEQFF TGTGCCACCAGTGACCCCGTGGCACAGGGTATACGCTCCTACAATGAGCAGTTCTTC - TRBV24-1 - TRBJ2-1
CASSNQGNPEAFF TGTGCCAGCAGTAATCAGGGGAACCCTGAAGCTTTCTTT - TRBV2 - TRBJ1-1
CATSRVTGQGKVAGELFF TGTGCCACCAGCAGAGTAACTGGACAGGGAAAGGTTGCCGGGGAGCTGTTTTTT TRBD1 TRBV15 - TRBJ2-2
CASSQGTTGNSPLHF TGTGCCAGCAGCCAAGGGACGACAGGCAATTCACCCCTCCACTTT - TRBV14 few TRBJ1-6
CASSLLQQGYGYTF TGTGCCAGCAGTTTATTGCAACAGGGCTATGGCTACACCTTC - TRBV28 - TRBJ1-2
CASSEQGSNQPQHF TGTGCCAGCAGCGAACAGGGAAGCAATCAGCCCCAGCATTTT - TRBV2 - TRBJ1-5
CASSSGTSYGTDTQYF TGTGCCAGCAGTTCCGGGACTAGCTACGGCACAGATACGCAGTATTTT TRBD2 TRBV25-1 once TRBJ2-3
CASSQEGRLADEQFF TGCGCCAGCAGCCAAGAAGGGAGACTAGCGGATGAGCAGTTCTTC TRBD2 TRBV4-1 - TRBJ2-1
CASSLKAGLGTEAFF TGTGCCAGCAGCTTAAAGGCAGGGTTGGGAACTGAAGCTTTCTTT - TRBV7-3 - TRBJ1-1
CASSSPPLATLTDTQYF TGTGCCAGCAGTTCCCCACCACTAGCCACTCTCACAGATACGCAGTATTTT - TRBV28 - TRBJ2-3
CASSLDRRAIYGYTF TGCGCCAGCAGCTTGGATCGGAGAGCGATCTATGGCTACACCTTC - TRBV5-1 - TRBJ1-2
CASSYVAGTNYGYTF TGTGCCAGCAGTTACGTGGCAGGGACAAACTATGGCTACACCTTC - TRBV6-5 - TRBJ1-2
CATSRGLNTEAFF TGTGCCACCAGCAGGGGTTTGAACACTGAAGCTTTCTTT - TRBV24-1 - TRBJ1-1
CATSGGSYEQYF TGTGCCACCAGTGGCGGGAGTTACGAGCAGTACTTC TRBD2 TRBV24-1 few TRBJ2-7
CATSEQGMSKETQYF TGTGCCACCAGTGAACAGGGAATGTCAAAAGAGACCCAGTACTTC - TRBV24-1 - TRBJ2-5
CASSDRGTAYEQYF TGTGCCAGCAGTGATAGGGGGACAGCCTACGAGCAGTACTTC TRBD1 TRBV6-6 - TRBJ2-7
CASSFNTNNQPQHF TGTGCCAGCAGTTTCAACACCAACAATCAGCCCCAGCATTTT - TRBV6-2/TRBV6-3 few TRBJ1-5
CASSESKGATSYEQYF TGCGCCAGCAGTGAGTCAAAAGGGGCGACCTCCTACGAGCAGTACTTC - TRBV10-1 - TRBJ2-7
CASSLRTSGTYEQYF TGTGCCAGCAGCCTTCGGACTAGCGGGACCTACGAGCAGTACTTC TRBD2 TRBV5-4 - TRBJ2-7
CAVRGEQAETQYF TGTGCCGTAAGAGGAGAGCAAGCGGAGACCCAGTACTTC - TRBV2 - TRBJ2-5
CASRTGQEETQYF TGTGCCAGCAGGACGGGACAGGAAGAGACCCAGTACTTC TRBD1 TRBV6-5 once TRBJ2-5
CASSLSSGRAVETQYF TGTGCCAGCAGTTTATCCAGCGGGAGGGCCGTAGAGACCCAGTACTTC TRBD2 TRBV27 - TRBJ2-5
CATQQGIRNIQYF TGTGCCACCCAACAGGGGATCCGGAACATTCAGTACTTC TRBD1 TRBV19 - TRBJ2-4
CASSEGLNQPQHF TGTGCCAGCAGTGAAGGACTTAATCAGCCCCAGCATTTT - TRBV6-4 - TRBJ1-5
CASTGSSSYEQYF TGTGCCAGCACCGGGTCCAGCTCCTACGAGCAGTACTTC - TRBV6-5 - TRBJ2-7
CASSQGADNEQFF TGTGCCAGCAGCCAAGGGGCCGACAATGAGCAGTTCTTC - TRBV4-2 once TRBJ2-1
CASSPTGQSSGGELFF TGTGCCAGCAGTCCGACGGGACAGAGCAGCGGCGGGGAGCTGTTTTTT TRBD1 TRBV28 - TRBJ2-2
CASPSINSNQPQHF TGTGCCAGCCCCAGTATTAATAGCAATCAGCCCCAGCATTTT - TRBV28 once TRBJ1-5
CARSSPGTGSYEQYF TGTGCCAGAAGCTCCCCCGGGACAGGGTCCTACGAGCAGTACTTC - TRBV7-5 - TRBJ2-7
CATSPAGGTEAFF TGTGCCACCAGCCCCGCAGGCGGGACTGAAGCTTTCTTT - TRBV24-1 - TRBJ1-1
CASSDVSYNEQFF TGCGCCAGCAGTGACGTGTCCTACAATGAGCAGTTCTTC - TRBV10-1 - TRBJ2-1
CASSPGGFYGYTF TGTGCCAGCAGTCCCGGGGGTTTCTATGGCTACACCTTC - TRBV28 - TRBJ1-2
CASSELYPGPGTNEQFF TGTGCCAGCAGTGAATTATACCCGGGTCCGGGTACGAATGAGCAGTTCTTC - TRBV6-1 once TRBJ2-1
CASRERDRNTEAFF TGCGCCAGCAGGGAAAGGGACAGAAACACTGAAGCTTTCTTT TRBD1 TRBV5-1 - TRBJ1-1
CAWRDRESHEQYF TGTGCCTGGAGGGACAGGGAATCCCACGAGCAGTACTTC TRBD1 TRBV30 - TRBJ2-7
CASSLAGTSGSYEQFF TGCGCCAGCAGCTTGGCCGGGACTAGCGGGAGTTATGAGCAGTTCTTC TRBD2 TRBV5-1 - TRBJ2-1
CASSLAGSNQPQHF TGTGCCAGCAGCTTGGCAGGGAGCAATCAGCCCCAGCATTTT - TRBV5-5 once TRBJ1-5